The 4 T cell receptor beta chains listed next were all sequenced from one sample in a study of CD4 T cells in Merkel cell carcinoma. Live CD4+ cells binding dextramer, excluding CD8+, CD14+ and CD19+ cells, were bulk-sorted and frozen uncultured. Fresh tumor came from Merkel cell carcinoma patients. Profiling relied on immunoSEQ multiplex PCR, and the TCRdb table lists in-frame clones only, not all of them. This listing includes approximately 74 clones. The sample comprised CD4+ T cells from the tumor that bound a Merkel cell polyomavirus LT209-228 dextramer. Subset meaning: CD4+ cells binding dextramer loaded with MCPyV large T-antigen peptide WEDLFCDESLSSPEPPSSSE (aa 209-228). Receptors were obtained from a human donor with Merkel cell carcinoma.

The chain is built from TRBV4-3 and TRBJ1-2, with D hard to call. The germline V gene has CDR1 LGHNA and CDR2 YSLEER. The CDR3 has 17 amino acids. Deletions cut 5 bases from V and 2 bases from J, with 21 bases between. The CDR3 DNA is TGCGCCAGCAGCGAATTGTCAGGACGTCGAAAGAACTATGGCTACACCTTC. Its protein is CASSELSGRRKNYGYTF.

V usage is TRBV30 and J usage is TRBJ2-6; TRBD1 is a possible D gene (6 bases). Between the trimmed V and J ends, which lost 5 bases and 5 bases, there was a span of 25 bases. The CDR3 runs to 18 residues. The germline V gene encodes CDR1 GTSNPN and CDR2 SVGIG (reference sequence). The CDR3 sequence is CAWGQGRYKQSRANVLTF. The CDR3 DNA is TGTGCCTGGGGCCAGGGGCGTTATAAACAAAGTCGGGCCAACGTCCTGACTTTC.

This chain joins TRBV11-3 and TRBJ2-6; D is ambiguous. V lost 5 bases and J 5 bases, leaving 25 bases between the germline ends. CDR3 length equals 19 residues. Germline CDR1 SGHNT, CDR2 YENEEA. The CDR3 loop is CASSTSSESRQSRANVLTF. CDR3 DNA: TGTGCCAGCAGCACAAGCTCCGAATCTCGACAAAGTCGGGCCAACGTCCTGACTTTC. Together with reference TRBV11-3 and TRBJ2-6, the CDR3 gives the full variable domain: EAGVVQSPRYKIIEKKQPVAFWCNPISGHNTLYWYLQNLGQGPELLIRYENEEAVDDSQLPKDRFSAERLKGVDSTLKIQPAELGDSAVYLCASSTSSESRQSRANVLTFGAGSRLTVL.

This chain joins TRBV21-1 and TRBJ1-3. TRBV21-1 is termed a pseudogene. CDR3 length: 17 amino acids. This chain's CDR3 is CASRSRVLQHARNTIYF. CDR3 nucleotides: TGTGCCAGCAGAAGTAGAGTGCTACAACACGCACGAAACACCATATATTTT.